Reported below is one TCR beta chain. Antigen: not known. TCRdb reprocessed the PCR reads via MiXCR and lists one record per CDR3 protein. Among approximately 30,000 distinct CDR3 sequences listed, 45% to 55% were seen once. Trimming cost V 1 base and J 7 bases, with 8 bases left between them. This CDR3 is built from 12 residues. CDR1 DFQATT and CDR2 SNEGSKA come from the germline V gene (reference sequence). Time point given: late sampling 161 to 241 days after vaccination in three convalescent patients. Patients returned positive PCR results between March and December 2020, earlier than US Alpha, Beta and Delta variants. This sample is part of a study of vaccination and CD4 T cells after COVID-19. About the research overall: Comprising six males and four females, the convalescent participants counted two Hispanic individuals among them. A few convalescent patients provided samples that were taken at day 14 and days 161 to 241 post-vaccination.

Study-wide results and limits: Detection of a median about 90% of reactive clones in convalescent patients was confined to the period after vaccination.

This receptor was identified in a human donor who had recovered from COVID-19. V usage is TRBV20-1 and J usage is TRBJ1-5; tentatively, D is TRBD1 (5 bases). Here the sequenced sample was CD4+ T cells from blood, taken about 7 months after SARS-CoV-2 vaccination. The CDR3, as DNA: TGCAGTGCTAGAGTCGGGGCCCAGCCCCAGCATTTT. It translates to CSARVGAQPQHF.